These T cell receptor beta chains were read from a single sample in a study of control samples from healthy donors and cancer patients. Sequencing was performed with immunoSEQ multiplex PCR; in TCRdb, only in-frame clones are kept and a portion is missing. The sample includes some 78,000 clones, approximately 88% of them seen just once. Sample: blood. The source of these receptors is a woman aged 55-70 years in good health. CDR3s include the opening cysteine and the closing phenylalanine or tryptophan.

CDR3aa: CASSLFRRTRTRSNTDTQYF; v_gene: TRBV28
CDR3aa: CASSRRQGATSPLHF; v_gene: TRBV3-1/TRBV3-2
CDR3aa: CASTHSGAYQETQYF; v_gene: TRBV13
CDR3aa: CASSFGQSSGNTIYF; v_gene: TRBV5-1
CDR3aa: CASSQGDRPYEQYF; v_gene: TRBV4-1
CDR3aa: CASSLSVRRPQHF; v_gene: TRBV4-1
CDR3aa: CASSQTGLPETQYF; v_gene: TRBV4-1
CDR3aa: CASRKQGAGNTIYF; v_gene: TRBV19
CDR3aa: CASHPGGSGNTIYF; v_gene: TRBV6-5
CDR3aa: CASRQGAPGEQYF; v_gene: TRBV7-2
CDR3aa: CASSPRGGSSYEQYF; v_gene: TRBV5-4
CDR3aa: CASSLQGRFSPLHF; v_gene: TRBV5-6
CDR3aa: CASSQTGTGYNEQFF; v_gene: TRBV5-5
CDR3aa: CASSYRGTEAFF; v_gene: TRBV5-6
CDR3aa: CASSLELAGENIQYF; v_gene: TRBV7-9
CDR3aa: CASKTSGRTDTQYF; v_gene: TRBV6-5
CDR3aa: CASSQRQGNSPLHF; v_gene: TRBV7-8
CDR3aa: CASSMGLYYTDTQYF; v_gene: TRBV19
CDR3aa: CASSTGPRGQFF; v_gene: TRBV6-6
CDR3aa: CASSRNVADTQYF; v_gene: TRBV7-2
CDR3aa: CASSPPGTGGNTEAFF; v_gene: TRBV18
CDR3aa: CASSVGPDTQYF; v_gene: TRBV5-1
CDR3aa: CASSVDVGWNTEAFF; v_gene: TRBV9
CDR3aa: CASSVRDNSGANVLTF; v_gene: TRBV25-1
CDR3aa: CASSYVGEFGSKRFF; v_gene: TRBV28
CDR3aa: CASSSHREEAFF; v_gene: TRBV28
CDR3aa: CASSSTGRAGQPQHF; v_gene: TRBV6-5
CDR3aa: CAIKVPGGADTQYF; v_gene: TRBV10-3
CDR3aa: CASSLELGNYGYTF; v_gene: TRBV5-4
CDR3aa: CASSYMGNYGYTF; v_gene: TRBV12-3/TRBV12-4
CDR3aa: CASRENRDSYGYTF; v_gene: TRBV2
CDR3aa: CASSPTSPQFNYGYTF; v_gene: TRBV3-1/TRBV3-2
CDR3aa: CASSLIRGRVTVNTEAFF; v_gene: TRBV7-6
CDR3aa: CASSVNPGGDEQYF; v_gene: TRBV9
CDR3aa: CASSMSRGNSPLHF; v_gene: TRBV19
CDR3aa: CASSSISSYNSPLHF; v_gene: TRBV5-5
CDR3aa: CASSPGTNQETQYF; v_gene: TRBV18
CDR3aa: CASSTGGSSEAFF; v_gene: TRBV5-6
CDR3aa: CARSLGSGARREQFF; v_gene: TRBV5-3
CDR3aa: CASNRWGSDTGELFF; v_gene: TRBV2
CDR3aa: CASSQDRIRRGLNTEAFF; v_gene: TRBV4-1
CDR3aa: CASSLEFRYEQYF; v_gene: TRBV7-9
CDR3aa: CASREWDNEQFF; v_gene: TRBV6-6
CDR3aa: CASSRGGTETHALYGYTF; v_gene: TRBV6-6
CDR3aa: CAWSGNGYHGRNQPQHF; v_gene: TRBV30
CDR3aa: CASSVPRTGTQYF; v_gene: TRBV2
CDR3aa: CASSLTAGGRTDTQYF; v_gene: TRBV5-4
CDR3aa: CASSHDVVSHQPQHF; v_gene: TRBV6-5
CDR3aa: CASSQSVAGTYEQYF; v_gene: TRBV3-1/TRBV3-2
CDR3aa: CAWDVSDEQYF; v_gene: TRBV30
CDR3aa: CASSHGLGTDTQYF; v_gene: TRBV5-1
CDR3aa: CASSLGGGKINSPLHF; v_gene: TRBV11-3
CDR3aa: CASSLATGGETQYF; v_gene: TRBV7-9
CDR3aa: CASSQASISNEKLFF; v_gene: TRBV19
CDR3aa: CASRRPEGTDTQYF; v_gene: TRBV6-5
CDR3aa: CASSFRTSRFDNEQFF; v_gene: TRBV6-5